These 25 T cell receptor beta chains originate from one sample sequenced in a study of cytomegalovirus exposure and HLA in healthy donors. Vbeta (60) and Jbeta (13) primers were used in the PCR. This table comes from immunoSEQ multiplex PCR, and its TCRdb copy is limited to in-frame clones, with some not included. The sample consists of 90,000 or so clones, 65% to 75% of them appearing once. Sample: PBMCs. The source is a man aged 55 to 69 in good health and CMV-seronegative.

The chain recombines TRBV12-2 with TRBJ1-5; the table's D call, TRBD1, has no DNA check behind it. TRBV12-2 is noted as a pseudogene. This CDR3 spans 17 amino acids. CDR3 sequence (DNA): TGTGCAAGTCGACCCGGGACAGGTGGCCGTGGGCATCAGCCCCAGCATTTT. Its translation: CASRPGTGGRGHQPQHF.

The chain couples TRBV6-1 to TRBJ2-7; D may be TRBD1 (5 bases). The CDR3 has 12 amino acids. The V end lost 5 bases, the J end lost 7 bases, and 12 bases lay between the germline ends. Looked up from germline, CDR1 is MNHNS and CDR2 is SASEGT. CDR3 amino acids: CASSTGSWEQYF. CDR3 DNA sequence: TGTGCCAGCAGTACAGGATCGTGGGAGCAGTACTTC.

This clone was recorded a few times. This chain uses TRBV19 with TRBJ2-7, with 7 bases aligning to TRBD1. The CDR3 runs 13 residues. With V trimmed by 6 bases and J by 1 base, 3 bases remained unmatched. Germline lookup yields CDR1 LNHDA and CDR2 SQIVND (reference sequence). CDR3 sequence (DNA): TGTGCCAGTAGCCGGGACAGTTCCTACGAGCAGTACTTC. It is translated as CASSRDSSYEQYF. Drawing the rest from reference TRBV19 and TRBJ2-7, the complete variable domain is DGGITQSPKYLFRKEGQNVTLSCEQNLNHDAMYWYRQDPGQGLRLIYYSQIVNDFQKGDIAEGYSVSREKKESFPLTVTSAQKNPTAFYLCASSRDSSYEQYFGPGTRLTVT.

The chain has TRBV29-1 and TRBJ1-2, with 10 positions matching TRBD1. From germline, CDR1 is SQVTM and CDR2 ANQGSEA. The CDR3 spans 13 residues. The V and J ends lost 6 bases and 6 bases, in that order; junction bases with no gene match: 7. The CDR3 region is CSVPDRGSDGYTF. The CDR3 DNA is TGCAGCGTCCCGGACAGGGGGTCGGATGGCTACACCTTC.

This chain links TRBV2 with TRBJ1-2; D gene unclear. The germline CDR1 and CDR2 sequences are SNHLY and FYNNEI. The V gene lost 7 bases and the J gene lost 1 base, with 7 bases spanning the gap. This CDR3 comprises 12 residues. In DNA form, the CDR3 reads TGTGCCAGCAACCGGGGTAACTATGGCTACACCTTC. Its protein is CASNRGNYGYTF.

For the CDR3, the DNA is TGTGCCAGCAGCCAGGGACTAGCGGGGGGGCGTTGGTTTGAGCAGTTCTTC. This sequence encodes CASSQGLAGGRWFEQFF. The chain is built from TRBV13 and TRBJ2-1; TRBD2 aligns across 16 bases. With 5 bases clipped from V and 9 bases from J, the junction kept 10 bases outside the gene matches. Germline CDR1 PRHDT, CDR2 FYEKMQ (reference sequence). This CDR3 contains 17 residues.

This sequence joins TRBV7-2 and TRBJ2-5, with D perhaps matching TRBD2 (5 bases). Germline V gene sequence: CDR1 SGHTA, CDR2 FQGNSA. With 5 bases removed from V and 5 bases from J, the gap between germline ends came to 9 bases. This CDR3 is built from 12 residues. The CDR3 region has the DNA TGTGCCAGCAGCGAAACGGGGGAGACCCAGTACTTC. Protein product: CASSETGETQYF.

In its sample, this clone ranks as medium-sized. The chain couples TRBV5-6 to TRBJ1-1, with D maybe TRBD1 (6 bases). This CDR3 is built from 16 residues. Between the trimmed V and J ends, which lost 4 bases and 1 base, there was a span of 17 bases. Looked up from germline, CDR1 is SGHDT and CDR2 is YYEEEE. CDR3: CASSPRGGSANTEAFF. The CDR3 DNA reads TGTGCCAGCAGCCCCAGGGGAGGGAGCGCGAACACTGAAGCTTTCTTT. The full variable domain, completed using reference TRBV5-6 and TRBJ1-1, is DAGVTQSPTHLIKTRGQQVTLRCSPKSGHDTVSWYQQALGQGPQFIFQYYEEEERQRGNFPDRFSGHQFPNYSSELNVNALLLGDSALYLCASSPRGGSANTEAFFGQGTRLTVV.

Only one count was recorded for this clone. The chain joins TRBV11-3 to TRBJ1-1; D might be TRBD1 (6 bases). The V end lost 5 bases, the J end lost 0 bases, and 25 bases lay between the germline ends. This CDR3 comprises 19 residues. Germline CDR1 SGHNT, CDR2 YENEEA. CDR3 bases: TGTGCCAGCAGCCCCCGGCGAGGCTTAAAAAGGGACATGAACACTGAAGCTTTCTTT. Translated: CASSPRRGLKRDMNTEAFF.

The rearrangement joins TRBV7-9 to TRBJ2-2, with D possibly being TRBD1 (5 bases). The CDR3 loop spans 14 amino acids. Trimming removed 1 base at V and 6 bases at J, with 9 bases between. Germline V gene data show CDR1 as SEHNR and CDR2 as FQNEAQ (reference sequence). The CDR3 DNA follows: TGTGCCAGCAGCTTAGGGACAAGGGCCGGGGAGCTGTTTTTT. This codes for CASSLGTRAGELFF.

This clone came up once. The chain couples TRBV30 to TRBJ1-2, with 10 bases fitting TRBD1. The CDR3 extends over 14 amino acids. Per the germline V gene, CDR1 is GTSNPN and CDR2 is SVGIG (reference sequence). V dropped 4 bases and J dropped 12; count of bases not matched to a gene: 14. CDR3 DNA sequence: TGTGCCTGGAATCTCCGGGACAGGGGAGGTGCGGACACCTTC. Amino acid sequence: CAWNLRDRGGADTF.

This rearrangement joins TRBV7-6 to TRBJ2-7, with TRBD1 identical over 8 bases. Per germline, CDR1 SGHVS and CDR2 FNYEAQ. The CDR3 is 15 residues long. Unmatched junction bases numbered 10, after V lost 6 bases and J lost 3 bases. The CDR3 bases are TGTGCCAGCAGACCCATCCCGGGACAGGACTACGAGCAGTACTTC. Translation gives CASRPIPGQDYEQYF.

The genes are TRBV2 and TRBJ2-7; TRBD1 agrees at 7 bases. Looked up from germline, CDR1 is SNHLY and CDR2 is FYNNEI. With 6 bases clipped from V and 3 bases from J, the junction kept 5 bases outside the gene matches. This CDR3 has 13 amino acids. The CDR3 nucleotides read TGTGCCAGCAGATCCGGGACAGACTACGAGCAGTACTTC. It specifies CASRSGTDYEQYF.

The V call is TRBV29-1, the J call TRBJ1-1; TRBD1 agrees at 10 bases. The CDR3 has 13 amino acids. Germline V gives CDR1 SQVTM, CDR2 ANQGSEA. The CDR3: CSVGQGFTTEAFF. CDR3 in DNA: TGCAGTGTGGGACAGGGGTTCACCACTGAAGCTTTCTTT.

The chain is built from TRBV6-1 and TRBJ2-4; D possibly corresponds to TRBD1 (5 bases). V lost 6 bases and J 5 bases, leaving 11 bases between the germline ends. CDR3 size: 13 residues. Germline V gives CDR1 MNHNS, CDR2 SASEGT. The CDR3 nucleotides are TGTGCCAGCAGGGTGGGGCGGCAAAACATTCAGTACTTC. Protein: CASRVGRQNIQYF.

The V call is TRBV11-3, the J call TRBJ1-5; 9 bases map to TRBD1. In germline, CDR1 is SGHNT, CDR2 YENEEA. The junction had 13 bases not matched to a gene; V was cut back by 1 base and J by 3 bases. The CDR3 sequence is 19 residues long. The CDR3 reads CASSLGIGTGTLDNQPQHF. The CDR3 DNA reads as TGTGCCAGCAGCTTAGGTATCGGGACAGGGACGCTAGACAATCAGCCCCAGCATTTT.

The chain carries TRBV14 and TRBJ1-6; D unclear. The CDR3 is made up of 13 amino acids. Germline loops: CDR1 SGHDN, CDR2 FVKESK. V lost 0 bases to trimming and J lost 8 bases, with 5 bases between them. As DNA, the CDR3 is TGTGCCAGCAGCCAAGATGGAGATTCACCCCTCCACTTT. It yields the protein CASSQDGDSPLHF.

The chain couples TRBV30 to TRBJ1-5; 7 bases match TRBD1. The CDR3 runs to 15 residues. V shed 5 bases and J 2 bases; nucleotides not matched to a gene: 9. CDR1 and CDR2 (germline): GTSNPN, SVGIG (reference sequence). For the CDR3, the DNA is TGTGCCTGGGACCAGGGGGTTAGAGGCAATCAGCCCCAGCATTTT. This encodes CAWDQGVRGNQPQHF.

As concerns this clone: Compared with germline, one end of the junction differs, possibly owing to a read error. V gene TRBV7-9 combines with J gene TRBJ2-7; TRBD1 matches 8 bases. CDR1 and CDR2 (germline): SEHNR, FQNEAQ (reference sequence). The CDR3 is 15 amino acids. The DNA of the CDR3 is TGTTCCAGCAGCCCCCGGGGACAGGAAACCTACGAGCAGTACTTC. Its protein product is CSSSPRGQETYEQYF.

This clone was seen more than once but under ten times. The chain links TRBV6-6 to TRBJ1-2; 7 bases align to TRBD1. From germline, CDR1 is MNHNY and CDR2 SVGAGI (reference sequence). The CDR3 spans 15 residues. V shed 2 bases, J shed 0 bases, and the junction held 3 bases outside the gene matches. The CDR3 region has the DNA TGTGCCAGCAGTTACCGGGACAGACCTAACTATGGCTACACCTTC. Translated: CASSYRDRPNYGYTF.

The chain has TRBV11-1 and TRBJ2-1; a weak D match, TRBD2 (6 bases). This CDR3 is 17 amino acids long. V lost 2 bases and J lost 7, with 21 bases in between. Germline lookup yields CDR1 SGHAT and CDR2 FQDESV (reference sequence). DNA for the CDR3: TGTGCCAGCAGCTTAATCGCGCGGGGCCCCCCCTTTAATGAGCAGTTCTTC. It encodes CASSLIARGPPFNEQFF.

The chain uses TRBV7-9 and TRBJ2-5, with 12 nucleotides matching TRBD2. CDR1 and CDR2 (germline): SEHNR, FQNEAQ (reference sequence). Losses at the gene ends were 6 bases for V and 0 bases for J; bases not matched to a gene: 8. The CDR3 has 17 residues. CDR3 sequence reads: CASRSGLAGGYQETQYF. In DNA form, the CDR3 reads TGTGCCAGCAGGTCTGGGCTAGCGGGGGGGTACCAAGAGACCCAGTACTTC.

The chain is built from TRBV7-3 and TRBJ2-2, with 8 positions matching TRBD2. Germline loops: CDR1 SGHTA, CDR2 FQGTGA. CDR3 length: 16 amino acids. Losses at the gene ends were 2 bases for V and 1 base for J; bases not matched to a gene: 3. In nucleotides, the CDR3 is TGTGCCAGCAGCTTAGGCCTAGCGGGGAACACCGGGGAGCTGTTTTTT. This codes for CASSLGLAGNTGELFF.

This clone was counted a single time. The rearrangement uses TRBV6-5 and TRBJ2-7; 9 bases fit TRBD1. Germline V gene lookup returns CDR1 MNHEY and CDR2 SVGAGI. The V gene end was trimmed by 5 bases and the J gene end by 5 bases; junction bases not matched to a gene: 7. The CDR3 spans 14 residues. DNA of the CDR3: TGTGCCAGCAGTAACCGGGACAGGGCCCACGAGCAGTACTTC. Translated: CASSNRDRAHEQYF.

The chain is built from TRBV7-8 and TRBJ2-2, with a tentative D call TRBD2 (5 bases). The germline V gene encodes CDR1 SGHVS and CDR2 FQNEAQ. Trimming pared 7 bases from V and 4 bases from J, leaving 13 bases between. This CDR3 region has 14 residues. The CDR3 region has the DNA TGTGCCAGCAACCTGGGCACTAGCACCGGGGAGCTGTTTTTT. It is translated as CASNLGTSTGELFF.